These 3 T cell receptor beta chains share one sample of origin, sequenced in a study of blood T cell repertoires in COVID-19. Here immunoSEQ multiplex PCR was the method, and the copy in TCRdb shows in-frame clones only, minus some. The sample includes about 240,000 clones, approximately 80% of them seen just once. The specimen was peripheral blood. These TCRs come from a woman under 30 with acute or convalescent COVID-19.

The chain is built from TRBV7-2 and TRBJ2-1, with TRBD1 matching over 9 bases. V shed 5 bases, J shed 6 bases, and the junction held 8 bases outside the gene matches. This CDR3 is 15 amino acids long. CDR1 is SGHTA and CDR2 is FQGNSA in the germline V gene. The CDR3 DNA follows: TGTGCCAGCAGCACGGACAGGGGTGTTGGCAATGAGCAGTTCTTC. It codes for CASSTDRGVGNEQFF. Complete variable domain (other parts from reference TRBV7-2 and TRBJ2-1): GAGVSQSPSNKVTEKGKDVELRCDPISGHTALYWYRQSLGQGLEFLIYFQGNSAPDKSGLPSDRFSAERTGGSVSTLTIQRTQQEDSAVYLCASSTDRGVGNEQFFGPGTRLTVL.

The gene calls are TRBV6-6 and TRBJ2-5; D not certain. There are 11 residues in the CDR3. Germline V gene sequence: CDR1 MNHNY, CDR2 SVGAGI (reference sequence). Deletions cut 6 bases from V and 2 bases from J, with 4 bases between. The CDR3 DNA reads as TGTGCCAGCAGACTACAAGAGACCCAGTACTTC. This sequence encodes CASRLQETQYF.

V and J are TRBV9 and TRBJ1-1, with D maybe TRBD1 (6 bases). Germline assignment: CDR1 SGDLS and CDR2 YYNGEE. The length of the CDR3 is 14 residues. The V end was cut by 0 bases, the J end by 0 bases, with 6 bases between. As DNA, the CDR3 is TGTGCCAGCAGCGTAGCAGGGGTGAACACTGAAGCTTTCTTT. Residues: CASSVAGVNTEAFF.